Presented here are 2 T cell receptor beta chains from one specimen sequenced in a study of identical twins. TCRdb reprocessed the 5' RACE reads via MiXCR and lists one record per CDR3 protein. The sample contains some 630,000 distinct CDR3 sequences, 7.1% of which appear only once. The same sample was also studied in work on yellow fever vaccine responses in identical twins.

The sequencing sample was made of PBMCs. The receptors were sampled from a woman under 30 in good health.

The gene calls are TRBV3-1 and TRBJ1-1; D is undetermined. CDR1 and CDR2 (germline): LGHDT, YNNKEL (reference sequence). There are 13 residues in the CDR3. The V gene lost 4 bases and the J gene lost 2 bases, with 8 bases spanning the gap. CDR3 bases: TGTGCCAGCAGCCCCAGACACAACACTGAAGCTTTCTTT. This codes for CASSPRHNTEAFF.

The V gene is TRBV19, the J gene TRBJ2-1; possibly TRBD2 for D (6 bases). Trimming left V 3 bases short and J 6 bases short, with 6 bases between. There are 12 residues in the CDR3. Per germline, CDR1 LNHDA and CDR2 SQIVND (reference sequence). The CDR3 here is CASSMGGNEQFF. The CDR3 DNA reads TGTGCCAGTAGTATGGGGGGCAATGAGCAGTTCTTC.